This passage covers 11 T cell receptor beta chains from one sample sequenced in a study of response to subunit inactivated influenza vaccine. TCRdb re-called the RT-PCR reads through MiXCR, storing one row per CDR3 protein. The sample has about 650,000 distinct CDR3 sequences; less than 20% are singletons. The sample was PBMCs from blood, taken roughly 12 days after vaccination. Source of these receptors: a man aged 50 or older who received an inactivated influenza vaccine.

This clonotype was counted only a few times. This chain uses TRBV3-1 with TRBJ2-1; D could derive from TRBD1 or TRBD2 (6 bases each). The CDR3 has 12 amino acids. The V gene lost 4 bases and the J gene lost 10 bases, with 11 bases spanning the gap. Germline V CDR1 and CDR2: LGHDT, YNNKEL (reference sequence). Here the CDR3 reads CASSPRGGEQFF. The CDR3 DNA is TGTGCCAGCAGCCCCAGAGGGGGGGAGCAGTTCTTC.

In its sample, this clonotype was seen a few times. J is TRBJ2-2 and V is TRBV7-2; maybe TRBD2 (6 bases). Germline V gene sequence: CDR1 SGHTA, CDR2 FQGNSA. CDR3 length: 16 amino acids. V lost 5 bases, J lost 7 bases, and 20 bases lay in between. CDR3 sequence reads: CASSPSSGVGHGELFF. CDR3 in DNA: TGTGCCAGCAGCCCGTCCTCGGGAGTTGGGCACGGGGAGCTGTTTTTT.

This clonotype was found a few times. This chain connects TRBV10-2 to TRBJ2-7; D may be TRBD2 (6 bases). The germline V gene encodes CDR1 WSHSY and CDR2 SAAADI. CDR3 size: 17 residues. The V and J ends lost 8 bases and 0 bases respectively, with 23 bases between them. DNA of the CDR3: TGCGCCAGCGGTGGTAGCGGAGAAAGCTCAAGCTCCTACGAGCAGTACTTC. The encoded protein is CASGGSGESSSSYEQYF.

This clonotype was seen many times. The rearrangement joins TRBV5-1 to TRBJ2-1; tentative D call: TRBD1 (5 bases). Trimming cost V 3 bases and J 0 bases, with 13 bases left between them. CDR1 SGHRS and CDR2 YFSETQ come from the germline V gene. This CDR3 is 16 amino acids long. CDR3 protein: CASSSTGSSSYNEQFF. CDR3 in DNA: TGCGCCAGCAGCTCCACAGGTTCAAGCTCCTACAATGAGCAGTTCTTC.

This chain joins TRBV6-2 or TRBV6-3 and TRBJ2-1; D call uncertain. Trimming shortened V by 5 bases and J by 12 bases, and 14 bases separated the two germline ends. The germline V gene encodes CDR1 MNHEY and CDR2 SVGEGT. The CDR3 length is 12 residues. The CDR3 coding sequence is TGTGCCAGCAGTAAACAACACCCGGGGCAGTTCTTC. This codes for CASSKQHPGQFF.

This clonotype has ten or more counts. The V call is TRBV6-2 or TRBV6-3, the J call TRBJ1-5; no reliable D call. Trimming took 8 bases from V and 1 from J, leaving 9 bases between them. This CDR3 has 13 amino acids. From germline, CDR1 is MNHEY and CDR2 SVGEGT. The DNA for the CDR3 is TGTGCCAGCTCCACCAACAGCAATCAGCCCCAGCATTTT. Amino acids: CASSTNSNQPQHF.

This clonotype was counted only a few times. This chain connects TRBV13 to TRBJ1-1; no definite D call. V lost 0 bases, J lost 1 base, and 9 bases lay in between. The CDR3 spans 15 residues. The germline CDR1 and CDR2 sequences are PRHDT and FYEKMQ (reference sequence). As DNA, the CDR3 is TGTGCCAGCAGCTTAGGCCTCGCAGAGAACACTGAAGCTTTCTTT. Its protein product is CASSLGLAENTEAFF.

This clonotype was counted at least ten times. The CDR3 DNA is TGTGCCAGCAGCCTGACAGACGCAACTAATGAAAAACTGTTTTTT. Translated: CASSLTDATNEKLFF. The chain joins TRBV28 to TRBJ1-4; tentatively, D is TRBD1 (5 bases). The CDR3 length is 15 residues. V was pared by 6 bases and J by 0 bases, with 11 bases between. Per germline, CDR1 MDHEN and CDR2 SYDVKM.

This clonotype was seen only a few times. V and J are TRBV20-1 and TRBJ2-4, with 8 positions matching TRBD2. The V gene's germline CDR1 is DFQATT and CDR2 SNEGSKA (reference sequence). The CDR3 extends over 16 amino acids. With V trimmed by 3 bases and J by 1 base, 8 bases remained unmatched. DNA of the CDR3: TGCAGTGCTAGGTTCGCTAGCGGGTCGGCCAAAAACATTCAGTACTTC. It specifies CSARFASGSAKNIQYF.

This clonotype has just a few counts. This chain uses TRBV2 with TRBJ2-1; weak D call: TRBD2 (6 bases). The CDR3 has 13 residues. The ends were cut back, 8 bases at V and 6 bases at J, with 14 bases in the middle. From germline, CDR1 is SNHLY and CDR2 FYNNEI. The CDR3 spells CASRDLQSNEQFF. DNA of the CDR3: TGTGCCAGCCGGGACTTACAATCCAATGAGCAGTTCTTC.

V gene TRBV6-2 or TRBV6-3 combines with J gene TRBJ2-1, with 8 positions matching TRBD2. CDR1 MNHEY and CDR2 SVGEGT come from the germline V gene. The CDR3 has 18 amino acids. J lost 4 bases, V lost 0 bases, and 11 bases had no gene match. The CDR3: CASSYSSRLAGRYNEQFF. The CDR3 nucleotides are TGTGCCAGCAGTTACTCGAGTAGGCTAGCGGGTCGTTACAATGAGCAGTTCTTC.